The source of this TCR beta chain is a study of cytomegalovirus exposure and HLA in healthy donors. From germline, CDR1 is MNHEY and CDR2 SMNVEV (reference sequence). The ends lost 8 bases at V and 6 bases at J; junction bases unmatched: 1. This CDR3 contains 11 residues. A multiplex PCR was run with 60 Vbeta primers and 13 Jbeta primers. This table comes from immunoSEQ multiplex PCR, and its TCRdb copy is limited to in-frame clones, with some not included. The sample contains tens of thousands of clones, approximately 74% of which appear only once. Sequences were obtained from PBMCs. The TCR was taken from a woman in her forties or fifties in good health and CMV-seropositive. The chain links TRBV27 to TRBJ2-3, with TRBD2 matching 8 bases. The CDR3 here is CASCGRDTQYF. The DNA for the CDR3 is TGTGCCAGCTGCGGGAGGGATACGCAGTATTTT.